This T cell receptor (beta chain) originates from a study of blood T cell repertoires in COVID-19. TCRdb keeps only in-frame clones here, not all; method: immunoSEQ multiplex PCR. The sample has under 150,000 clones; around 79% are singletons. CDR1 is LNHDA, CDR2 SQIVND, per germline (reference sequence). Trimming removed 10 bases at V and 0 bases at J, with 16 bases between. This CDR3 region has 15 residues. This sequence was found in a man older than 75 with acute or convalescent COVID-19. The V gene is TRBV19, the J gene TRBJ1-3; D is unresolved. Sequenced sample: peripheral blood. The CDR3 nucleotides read TGTGCCACCAGAGAGGCATCAAACTCTGGAAACACCATATATTTT. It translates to CATREASNSGNTIYF.